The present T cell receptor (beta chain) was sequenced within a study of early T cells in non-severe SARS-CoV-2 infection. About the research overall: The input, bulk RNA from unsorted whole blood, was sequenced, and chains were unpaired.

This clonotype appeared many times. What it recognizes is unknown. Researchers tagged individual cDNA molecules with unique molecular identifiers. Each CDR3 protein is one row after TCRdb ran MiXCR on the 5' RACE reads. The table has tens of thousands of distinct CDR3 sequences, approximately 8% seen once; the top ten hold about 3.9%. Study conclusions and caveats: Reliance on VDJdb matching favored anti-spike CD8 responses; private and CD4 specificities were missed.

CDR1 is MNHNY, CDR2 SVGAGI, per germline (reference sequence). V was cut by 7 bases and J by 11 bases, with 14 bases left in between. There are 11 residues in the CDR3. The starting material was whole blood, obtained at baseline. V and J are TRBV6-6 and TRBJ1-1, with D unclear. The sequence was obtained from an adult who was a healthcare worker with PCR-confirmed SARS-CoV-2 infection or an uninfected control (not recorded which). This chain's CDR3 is CASTLTDKAFF. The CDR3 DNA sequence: TGTGCCAGCACCCTGACCGATAAGGCTTTCTTT.